This T cell receptor (beta chain) stems from a study of naive and memory T cell subsets. This CDR3 has 12 residues. Trimming shortened V by 2 bases and J by 6 bases, and 6 bases separated the two germline ends. Germline V gene lookup returns CDR1 MNHNS and CDR2 SASEGT. Two oligonucleotides, mixed equimolar, formed the beta constant-region primer covering TRBC1 and TRBC2. Four rounds of PCR amplified the ligated cDNA using nested alpha and beta constant-region primers plus SP2. A single record per CDR3 protein comes from TCRdb applying MiXCR to the UMI-ligation and nested PCR reads. The sample has 95,000 to 150,000 distinct CDR3 sequences; roughly 36% are singletons. CD8 T cells were positively selected from what remained after CD4 positive selection.

The V gene is TRBV6-1, the J gene TRBJ2-3; D gene unclear. The source material was central memory CD4+ T cells from blood. The sequence was collected from a human donor in good health. The CDR3 DNA reads TGTGCCAGCAGTGAAATTGGGGATACGCAGTATTTT. Protein product: CASSEIGDTQYF.